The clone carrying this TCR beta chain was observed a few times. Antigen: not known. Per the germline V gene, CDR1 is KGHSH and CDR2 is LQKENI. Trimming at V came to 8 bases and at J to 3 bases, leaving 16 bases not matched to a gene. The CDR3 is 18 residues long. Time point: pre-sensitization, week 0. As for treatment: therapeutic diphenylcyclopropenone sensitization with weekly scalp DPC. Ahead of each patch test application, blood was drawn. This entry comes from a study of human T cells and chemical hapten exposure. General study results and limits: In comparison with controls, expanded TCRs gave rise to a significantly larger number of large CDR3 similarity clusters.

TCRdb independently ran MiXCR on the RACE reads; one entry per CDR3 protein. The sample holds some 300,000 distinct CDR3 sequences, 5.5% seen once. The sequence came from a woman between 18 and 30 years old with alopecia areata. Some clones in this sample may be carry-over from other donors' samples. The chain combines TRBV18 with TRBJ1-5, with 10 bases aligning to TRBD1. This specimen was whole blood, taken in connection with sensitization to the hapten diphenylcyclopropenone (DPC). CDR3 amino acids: CASAHRDRGPLNNQPQHF. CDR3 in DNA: TGTGCCAGCGCTCACCGGGACAGGGGCCCATTAAACAATCAGCCCCAGCATTTT.